This T cell receptor beta chain was captured in a study of beta chain features in type 1 diabetes. The table lists this clone with a few counts. Expressed TCRB transcripts were sequenced because the entire RNA isolate underwent reverse transcription. TCRdb's table, derived via immunoSEQ multiplex PCR, lists solely in-frame clones and lacks some. The data hold about 470,000 clones, with approximately 30% observed a single time. Without exception, sorted populations had purity beyond 95%. Sequencing was performed on naive CD4+ T cells from blood. The TCR was taken from a man younger than 35 in good health.

This CDR3 is CSGDRATGTEAFF. CDR3 bases: TGCAGCGGGGACAGGGCCACTGGCACTGAAGCTTTCTTT. This chain connects TRBV29-1 to TRBJ1-1, with TRBD1 identical over 9 bases. From germline, CDR1 is SQVTM and CDR2 ANQGSEA. The CDR3 totals 13 residues. V was pared by 7 bases and J by 4 bases, with 7 bases of the junction left unmatched.